The source of this TCR beta chain is a study of graft-versus-host responses after intestinal transplantation (dated by TCRdb to about 2021). For the study in its entirety: Multivisceral, liver-intestinal, or isolated intestinal transplants were received by the recipients. All recipients received anti-thymocyte globulin induction followed by maintenance tacrolimus and steroids for 3 to 4 years. Graft-versus-host and host-versus-graft alloreactive T cell clones were tracked in the graft, circulation and bone marrow after intestinal transplantation using bulk TCR-beta CDR3 sequencing. To identify alloreactive clones, pre-transplant mixed lymphocyte reaction products were sequenced and then compared with unstimulated pre-transplant donor and recipient T cells. Of the roughly 25 intestinal transplant recipients enrolled in the cohort, one of whom was a retransplant, a few patients without pretransplant specimens were excluded. A peak of at least 4% donor T cells among recipient peripheral blood mononuclear cells was the definition used for donor T cell macrochimerism. Instead of going to the commercial service, samples from a few later patients were sequenced in-house on an Illumina MiSeq and processed with MiXCR. What the work shows at the level of the full study, not this receptor alone: Conclusions were limited by the relatively low number and heterogeneity of intestinal transplant patients. GvH clones were detected in recipient bone marrow, and some of these GvH clones were observed earlier in ileal mucosa or blood, consistent with an intestinal mucosal origin. In patients with donor T cell macrochimerism, the allografts had high GvH to HvG T cell clonal ratios. Early after transplant, declines in HvG clones were associated with peak levels of circulating GvH clones.

Library preparation employed the immunoSEQ multiplex PCR assay. For most patients, genomic DNA was isolated with the Qiagen DNeasy Blood and Tissue Kit and sent frozen to Adaptive Biotechnologies for TCR sequencing. Adaptive Biotechnologies carried out high-throughput TCR-beta CDR3 sequencing of genomic DNA for most patients. The authors' analysis ran thus. Adaptive's ImmunoSEQ software was the source of the TCR sequencing data for over 15 patients, while a few other patients were processed with MiXCR and VDJtools. CD4 versus CD8 sorting errors were corrected by removing sequences found in both subsets at a frequency ratio below 5:1. CDR3 nucleotide sequences shared between donor and recipient were removed because the origin of such sequences could not be assigned. To count as alloreactive, a clone needed at least 2-fold expansion over unstimulated cells and a minimum CFSE-low frequency of 0.002% (template counts) or 0.001% (read counts). Mappable clones were those detected in sequenced pre-transplant spleen, lymph node, or MLR CFSE-low populations of the donor or recipient. The cumulative frequency of alloreactive clones was calculated as a percentage of all sequences, weighted by copy number. Here the immuneACCESS table is served through TCRdb, limited to in-frame sequences with V and J called. Missing clones are a known gap in these copies; in checked studies unresolved V genes cover under half, and the rest lacks a known reason. D and trimming come from the DNA, and the V and J calls and clone size come from that table. The sample yields about 70,000 clones; about 94% were counted once. 0.53% of the sample is taken by the ten largest.

Details on this clone: Its antigen remains undetermined. There are no base qualities to consult, and no much larger clone falls within one base.

From the cysteine up to the phenylalanine, the CDR3 has a length of 13 residues. CDR3 DNA is the only sequence kept; it has 39 bases, read in frame from the first base. Relative to germline, V is missing 5 bases and J is missing 2 bases, with 2 bases of the junction outside any gene match. From the germline V gene, CDR1 is SGHRS and CDR2 is YFSETQ. The sample's time point, from its label and the paper: cells obtained before transplantation from donor or recipient. CD3+CD4+ and CD3+CD8+ populations were FACS-sorted from unstimulated pre-transplant donor and recipient cells taken from spleen or lymph nodes.

The sequence derives from a human donor who received an intestinal transplant. The chain was built from TRBV5-1 and TRBJ2-7; 9 nucleotides in the junction match TRBD1. The sample in question was unstimulated CD8+ T cells sorted from spleen or lymph node cells, obtained before intestinal transplant. CDR3 sequence: CASRGQGTYEQYF. The sequenced DNA is TGCGCCAGCAGGGGACAGGGTACCTACGAGCAGTACTTC.